The sequence of this T cell receptor (beta chain) was determined in a study of molecular identifiers for immune sequencing clone quantification. TCRdb independently ran MiXCR on the PCR reads; one entry per CDR3 protein. Of about 97,000 distinct CDR3 sequences in the sample, about a third are singletons; the top ten hold about 9.1%. The V and J ends lost 6 bases and 3 bases, in that order; junction bases with no gene match: 5. The CDR3 spans 13 residues. Germline values: CDR1 MNHEY, CDR2 SVGAGI. Using a CD8+CD4-CCR7+CD45RA+ phenotype, naive CD8 T cells were sorted. This chain links TRBV6-5 with TRBJ2-7; the match to TRBD1 covers 7 bases. The sequencing input was naive CD8+ T cells from blood, with Jurkat cell RNA spiked in. Specified subset: FACS-sorted CD8+CD4-CCR7+CD45RA+ naive T cells. This receptor was obtained from a human donor in good health. Some libraries in this study had Jurkat cell RNA spiked in. The CDR3 DNA reads TGTGCCAGCAGCAAGGGACAGAACTACGAGCAGTACTTC. It is translated as CASSKGQNYEQYF.